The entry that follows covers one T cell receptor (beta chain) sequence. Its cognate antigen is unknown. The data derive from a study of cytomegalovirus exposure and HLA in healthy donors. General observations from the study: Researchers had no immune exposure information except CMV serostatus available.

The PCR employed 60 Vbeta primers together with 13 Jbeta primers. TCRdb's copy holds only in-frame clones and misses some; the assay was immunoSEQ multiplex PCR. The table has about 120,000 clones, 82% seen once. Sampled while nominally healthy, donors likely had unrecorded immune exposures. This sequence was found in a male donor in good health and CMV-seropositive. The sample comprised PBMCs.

CDR3 sequence (DNA): TGTGCCAGCAGCAAAAAGGGACACCGAGCCAAAAACATTCAGTACTTC. The encoded protein is CASSKKGHRAKNIQYF. This rearrangement joins TRBV21-1 to TRBJ2-4; TRBD1 reflects the table's D call only, with no check against the DNA. TRBV21-1 is a pseudogene segment. CDR3 length: 16 residues.